This entry describes one T cell receptor (beta chain). Antigen unknown. The length of the CDR3 is 17 residues. Germline V gene data show CDR1 as SGHKS and CDR2 as YYEKEE (reference sequence). The V and J ends lost 1 base and 0 bases respectively, with 11 bases between them. The data were taken from a study of T cells after yellow fever vaccination. TCRdb re-called the 5' RACE reads with MiXCR, one entry per CDR3 protein. The sample carries 170,000 or so distinct CDR3 sequences, 6.2% recorded once. Study results and caveats: Post-booster samples contained most primary-vaccination clones (about 96% CD4, around 89% CD8).

This clonotype was sampled from a young man who received the YFV17D yellow fever vaccine. The source material was CD4+ T cells sorted from PBMCs, sampled on the day of the first yellow fever vaccination. The rearrangement links TRBV5-5 to TRBJ2-6; D possibly corresponds to TRBD1 (5 bases). For the CDR3, the DNA is TGTGCCAGCAGCTTGCCACTGACAGACTCTGGGGCCAACGTCCTGACTTTC. Its protein is CASSLPLTDSGANVLTF.